The 4 T cell receptor beta chains in this list originate from one sample, sequenced in a study of response to subunit inactivated influenza vaccine. TCRdb ran MiXCR on the RT-PCR reads and lists one entry per CDR3 protein. The sample includes 650,000 to 800,000 distinct CDR3 sequences, approximately 15% of them seen just once. The sample here was PBMCs from blood, taken 14 to 15 days before vaccination. These receptors were collected from a man aged 50 to 59 who received an inactivated influenza vaccine.

The chain joins TRBV4-1 to TRBJ2-1; tentative D call: TRBD1 (7 bases). The ends were cut back, 5 bases at V and 8 bases at J, with 19 bases in the middle. Germline V gene lookup returns CDR1 MGHRA and CDR2 YSYEKL. The CDR3 contains 15 residues. The CDR3, as DNA: TGCGCCAGCAGCGGGCGTGGTCAGGGGGGCGATGAGCAGTTCTTC. Its translation: CASSGRGQGGDEQFF.

This clonotype was picked up many times. The chain recombines TRBV4-2 with TRBJ2-3; D gene uncertain. The CDR3 runs to 17 residues. Germline V gene data show CDR1 as LGHNA and CDR2 as YNFKEQ. Trimming took 3 bases from V and 0 from J, leaving 16 bases between them. The CDR3 DNA reads as TGTGCCAGCAGCCAGCTATCGGGTAGTTCGAGCACAGATACGCAGTATTTT. Amino acids: CASSQLSGSSSTDTQYF.

This clonotype has more than one count but fewer than ten. This rearrangement joins TRBV27 to TRBJ2-2, with 9 bases fitting TRBD2. From germline, CDR1 is MNHEY and CDR2 SMNVEV (reference sequence). The CDR3 consists of 18 residues. V shed 0 bases, J shed 1 base, and the junction held 6 bases outside the gene matches. The CDR3 sequence is CASSLSVNSGRNTGELFF. The CDR3 DNA sequence: TGTGCCAGCAGTTTATCGGTCAATAGCGGGAGGAACACCGGGGAGCTGTTTTTT.

This clonotype was counted only a few times. This chain uses TRBV24-1 with TRBJ2-1; 9 bases are a match to TRBD1. The ends lost 4 bases at V and 4 bases at J; junction bases unmatched: 7. The CDR3 sequence is 16 residues long. Germline V gene sequence: CDR1 KGHDR, CDR2 SFDVKD. CDR3 coding DNA: TGTGCCACCAGTGAGGCCGGGACAGGGCAATACAATGAGCAGTTCTTC. It encodes CATSEAGTGQYNEQFF.